The 22 T cell receptor beta chains below come from one sample, sequenced in a study of blood T cells in healthy people across ages. A second PCR of roughly 7 to 11 cycles used a sample-barcoded 5' primer and a J-beta primer mix. Via MiXCR, TCRdb re-called the 5' RACE reads, giving one row per CDR3 protein. The sample contains 1.5 million to 2 million distinct CDR3 sequences, 30% to 40% of which appear only once. Material for sequencing was blood. The receptors were sampled from a human donor in good health.

The gene calls are TRBV20-1 and TRBJ2-5; no clear D gene. The germline V gene encodes CDR1 DFQATT and CDR2 SNEGSKA (reference sequence). The V end was cut by 3 bases, the J end by 3 bases, with 8 bases between. CDR3 length: 12 residues. Written as DNA, the CDR3 is TGCAGTGCTAGGAAACCGAAAGAGACCCAGTACTTC. It is translated as CSARKPKETQYF.

This clonotype was seen more than once but under ten times. The V and J genes are TRBV20-1 and TRBJ2-5; TRBD2 agrees at 8 bases. This CDR3 is 13 amino acids long. V trimming: 4 bases; J trimming: 1 base; junction bases outside the gene matches: 2. CDR1 and CDR2 from the germline V gene are DFQATT and SNEGSKA (reference sequence). This CDR3 is CSAIAGTQETQYF. The DNA for the CDR3 is TGCAGTGCTATAGCGGGAACCCAAGAGACCCAGTACTTC.

This clonotype has only a few counts. V usage is TRBV7-2 and J usage is TRBJ2-7, with D hard to call. This CDR3 has 15 residues. CDR1 is SGHTA, CDR2 FQGNSA, per germline. The germline V and J ends were trimmed by 5 bases and 5 bases, with 19 bases remaining between them. DNA of the CDR3: TGTGCCAGCAGCCTCACCCAAATACCCTCTAACGAGCAGTACTTC. This codes for CASSLTQIPSNEQYF. The variable domain in full, with the rest retrieved from reference TRBV7-2 and TRBJ2-7, is GAGVSQSPSNKVTEKGKDVELRCDPISGHTALYWYRQSLGQGLEFLIYFQGNSAPDKSGLPSDRFSAERTGGSVSTLTIQRTQQEDSAVYLCASSLTQIPSNEQYFGPGTRLTVT.

The V and J genes are TRBV7-2 and TRBJ2-5, with D uncertain. Per the germline V gene, CDR1 is SGHTA and CDR2 is FQGNSA. With 5 bases removed from V and 7 bases from J, the gap between germline ends came to 20 bases. The CDR3 has 15 amino acids. Here the CDR3 reads CASSPSPVNSGTQYF. As DNA, the CDR3 is TGTGCCAGCAGCCCCTCCCCTGTGAATTCAGGGACCCAGTACTTC. The full variable domain, completed using reference TRBV7-2 and TRBJ2-5, is GAGVSQSPSNKVTEKGKDVELRCDPISGHTALYWYRQSLGQGLEFLIYFQGNSAPDKSGLPSDRFSAERTGGSVSTLTIQRTQQEDSAVYLCASSPSPVNSGTQYFGPGTRLLVL.

The chain links TRBV11-3 to TRBJ2-2; 10 nucleotides line up with TRBD2. The CDR3 sequence is 16 residues long. In germline, CDR1 is SGHNT, CDR2 YENEEA. Trimming at V came to 6 bases and at J to 1 base, leaving 5 bases not matched to a gene. The CDR3 here is CASRVLAGRNTGELFF. For the CDR3, the DNA is TGTGCCAGCAGAGTACTAGCGGGGAGGAACACCGGGGAGCTGTTTTTT.

This clonotype was observed a few times. This chain connects TRBV11-2 to TRBJ2-3; 11 nucleotides line up with TRBD2. The CDR3 is 16 amino acids. J gave up 4 bases and V 2 bases, and 5 bases lay outside the gene matches. CDR1 is SGHAT, CDR2 FQNNGV, per germline. In nucleotides, the CDR3 is TGTGCCAGCAGCTTATCGTTTAGCGGGGGGGCAGATACGCAGTATTTT. The encoded protein is CASSLSFSGGADTQYF.

The chain joins TRBV5-6 to TRBJ1-6; 9 bases align to TRBD1. CDR3 size: 14 residues. V was clipped by 8 bases and J by 9 bases; unmatched bases: 9. From germline, CDR1 is SGHDT and CDR2 YYEEEE. Written as DNA, the CDR3 is TGTGCCAGTATCGGACAGGGGAGAAGTTCACCCCTCCACTTT. Translating gives CASIGQGRSSPLHF.

V usage is TRBV10-3 and J usage is TRBJ2-1; D unclear. The germline CDR1 and CDR2 sequences are ENHRY and SYGVKD. Trimming took off 1 base at V and 3 bases at J, with 7 bases between the two ends. The CDR3 runs 14 residues. The CDR3 DNA follows: TGTGCCATCAGTGAGTTGGCTAGCTACAATGAGCAGTTCTTC. It translates to CAISELASYNEQFF.

In the case of this clonotype: At one end, the junction sequence differs from germline, possibly due to a read error. The V gene is TRBV7-3, the J gene TRBJ1-1; D is uncertain. Germline CDR1 SGHTA, CDR2 FQGTGA. The CDR3 spans 13 residues. CDR3 in amino acids: CSSSLMTNTEAFF. The CDR3 nucleotides are TGTTCCAGCAGCTTAATGACGAACACTGAAGCTTTCTTT.

This chain joins TRBV5-6 and TRBJ1-3; no definite D call. Germline loops: CDR1 SGHDT, CDR2 YYEEEE. Trimming pared 0 bases from V and 4 bases from J, leaving 8 bases between. The CDR3 consists of 14 residues. CDR3 amino acids: CASSLGAWGNTIYF. DNA for the CDR3: TGTGCCAGCAGCTTGGGGGCCTGGGGAAACACCATATATTTT.

V and J are TRBV18 and TRBJ2-1; D call uncertain. The V end lost 10 bases, the J end lost 5 bases, and 12 bases lay between the germline ends. This CDR3 comprises 12 residues. CDR1 is KGHSH and CDR2 is LQKENI in the germline V gene. CDR3 nucleotide sequence: TGTGCCAACTCGCGACCAAACAATGAGCAGTTCTTC. Amino acid sequence: CANSRPNNEQFF.

This chain uses TRBV5-1 with TRBJ2-7, with D possibly TRBD1 on 6 matching bases. Per the germline V gene, CDR1 is SGHRS and CDR2 is YFSETQ. Trimming took off 2 bases at V and 2 bases at J, with 14 bases between the two ends. CDR3 length: 15 residues. The DNA for the CDR3 is TGCGCCAGCAGCTTAGCCGGGACATTTACCTACGAGCAGTACTTC. Amino acids: CASSLAGTFTYEQYF. Variable domain in full (rest from reference TRBV5-1 and TRBJ2-7): KAGVTQTPRYLIKTRGQQVTLSCSPISGHRSVSWYQQTPGQGLQFLFEYFSETQRNKGNFPGRFSGRQFSNSRSEMNVSTLELGDSALYLCASSLAGTFTYEQYFGPGTRLTVT.

The sample holds many counts of this clonotype. V is TRBV4-2 and J is TRBJ2-4; D is uncertain. CDR1 LGHNA and CDR2 YNFKEQ come from the germline V gene. The V and J ends lost 1 base and 1 base respectively, with 8 bases between them. This CDR3 contains 15 residues. DNA of the CDR3: TGTGCCAGCAGCCAAGCCCGAAGGGCCAAAAACATTCAGTACTTC. Translated, it gives CASSQARRAKNIQYF.

This clonotype appeared a few times. The chain links TRBV9 to TRBJ2-2; possible D gene TRBD1, 5 bases. Germline CDR1 and CDR2: SGDLS and YYNGEE. Trimming left V 3 bases short and J 4 bases short, with 10 bases between. The CDR3 spans 14 residues. This chain's CDR3 is CASSESGLTGELFF. The CDR3 region has the DNA TGTGCCAGCAGCGAATCAGGGCTCACCGGGGAGCTGTTTTTT.

CDR3 residues: CASSLPGLAGNEQFF. CDR3 DNA: TGTGCCAGCAGCCTGCCCGGACTAGCAGGCAATGAGCAGTTCTTC. The gene calls are TRBV5-4 and TRBJ2-1; 8 bases agree with TRBD2. The CDR3 runs 15 residues. Germline-derived CDR1 and CDR2 are SGHNT and YYREEE (reference sequence). V was clipped by 4 bases and J by 6 bases; unmatched bases: 9.

The chain combines TRBV6-2 or TRBV6-3 with TRBJ2-5; D is perhaps TRBD1 or TRBD2 (5 bases each). The CDR3 contains 15 residues. The V gene lost 7 bases and the J gene lost 2 bases, with 17 bases spanning the gap. In germline, CDR1 is MNHEY, CDR2 SVGEGT. The CDR3 sequence: CASKIEGTAQETQYF. The CDR3 region has the DNA TGTGCCAGCAAGATCGAAGGGACGGCACAAGAGACCCAGTACTTC.

The chain joins TRBV5-1 to TRBJ2-7; D possibly uses TRBD1 or TRBD2 (6 bases each). CDR3 length: 14 amino acids. CDR1 is SGHRS and CDR2 is YFSETQ in the germline V gene. V was shortened by 4 bases and J by 5 bases, with 16 bases between the two germline ends. The CDR3 sequence: CASSLGAGTDEQYF. Written as DNA, the CDR3 is TGCGCCAGCAGCCTGGGGGCGGGGACCGACGAGCAGTACTTC. Complete variable domain (other parts from reference TRBV5-1 and TRBJ2-7): KAGVTQTPRYLIKTRGQQVTLSCSPISGHRSVSWYQQTPGQGLQFLFEYFSETQRNKGNFPGRFSGRQFSNSRSEMNVSTLELGDSALYLCASSLGAGTDEQYFGPGTRLTVT.

This chain joins TRBV3-1 and TRBJ2-5; 9 bases agree with TRBD1. The CDR3 is 17 residues long. Germline V CDR1 and CDR2: LGHDT, YNNKEL (reference sequence). V was clipped by 5 bases and J by 11 bases; unmatched bases: 21. The CDR3 DNA reads as TGTGCCAGCAGCGCGAGGCTTGGGGGACAGGGTATTGGTGAGCAGTACTTC. The encoded protein is CASSARLGGQGIGEQYF.

Points on this clonotype: A clone one base away is much larger, so this may be a read error. The chain recombines TRBV9 with TRBJ2-3, with 9 bases lining up with TRBD1. CDR1 and CDR2 (germline): SGDLS, YYNGEE. The CDR3 has 15 residues. The CDR3 is CASSVGTGSTDPQYF. The DNA for the CDR3 is TGTGCCAGCAGCGTCGGGACAGGGAGCACAGATCCGCAGTATTTT.

The chain uses TRBV20-1 and TRBJ2-3; D gene unclear. From germline, CDR1 is DFQATT and CDR2 SNEGSKA (reference sequence). The germline V and J ends were trimmed by 6 bases and 0 bases, with 13 bases remaining between them. The CDR3 has 14 amino acids. CDR3 sequence: CSAGRQSSTDTQYF. In nucleotides, the CDR3 is TGCAGTGCCGGAAGACAATCTAGCACAGATACGCAGTATTTT.

The table lists this clonotype with a few counts. CDR3 DNA sequence: TGTGCCAGCACCTTGGGAATAACTAGCACAGATACGCAGTATTTT. Residues: CASTLGITSTDTQYF. V is TRBV28 and J is TRBJ2-3; the D is unclear. Germline CDR1 is MDHEN and CDR2 is SYDVKM. V lost 7 bases and J lost 0, with 14 bases in between. CDR3 length: 15 residues.

The V and J genes are TRBV7-9 and TRBJ1-1; D is possibly TRBD1 (6 bases). Looked up from germline, CDR1 is SEHNR and CDR2 is FQNEAQ (reference sequence). V lost 2 bases, J lost 1 base, and 17 bases lay in between. The CDR3 spans 17 residues. The CDR3 spells CASSLLYVRGANTEAFF. The CDR3 region has the DNA TGTGCCAGCAGCTTATTGTATGTGCGGGGGGCGAACACTGAAGCTTTCTTT.